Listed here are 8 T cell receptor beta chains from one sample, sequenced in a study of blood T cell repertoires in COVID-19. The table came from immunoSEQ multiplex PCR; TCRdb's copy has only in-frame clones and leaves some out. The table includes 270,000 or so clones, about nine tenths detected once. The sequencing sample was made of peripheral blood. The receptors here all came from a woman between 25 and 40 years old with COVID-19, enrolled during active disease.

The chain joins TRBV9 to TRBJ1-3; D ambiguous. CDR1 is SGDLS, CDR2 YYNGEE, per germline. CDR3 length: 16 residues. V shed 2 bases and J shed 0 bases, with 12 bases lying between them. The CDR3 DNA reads TGTGCCAGCAGCGTCTCAATTGACTCCTCTGGAAACACCATATATTTT. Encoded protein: CASSVSIDSSGNTIYF.

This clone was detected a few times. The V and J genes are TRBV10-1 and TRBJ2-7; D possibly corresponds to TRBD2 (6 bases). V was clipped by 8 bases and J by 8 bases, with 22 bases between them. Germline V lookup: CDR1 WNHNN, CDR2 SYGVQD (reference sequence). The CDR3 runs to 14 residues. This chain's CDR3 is CASPGTPIVIQQYF. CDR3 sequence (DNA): TGCGCCAGCCCTGGGACTCCCATAGTCATCCAGCAGTACTTC.

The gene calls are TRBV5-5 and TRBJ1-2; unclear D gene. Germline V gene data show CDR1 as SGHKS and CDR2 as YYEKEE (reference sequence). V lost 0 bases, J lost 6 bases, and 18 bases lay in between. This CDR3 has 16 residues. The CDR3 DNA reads TGTGCCAGCAGCTTGGACCTGATTACGGGGTTCCATGGCTACACCTTC. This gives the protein CASSLDLITGFHGYTF.

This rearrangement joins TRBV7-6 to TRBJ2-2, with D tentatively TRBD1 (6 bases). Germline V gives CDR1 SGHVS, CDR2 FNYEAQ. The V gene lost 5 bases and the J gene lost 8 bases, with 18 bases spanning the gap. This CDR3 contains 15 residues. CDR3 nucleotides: TGTGCCAGCAGCCAAGGACCCCAGGGGCCGGGGGAGCTGTTTTTT. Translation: CASSQGPQGPGELFF.

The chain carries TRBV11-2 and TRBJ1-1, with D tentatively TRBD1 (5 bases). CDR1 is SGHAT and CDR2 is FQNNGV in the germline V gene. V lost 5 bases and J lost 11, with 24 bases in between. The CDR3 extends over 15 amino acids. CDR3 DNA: TGTGCCAGCAGCGAAAAGGACGGAGGGGACTCTTTGGCTTTCTTT. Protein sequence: CASSEKDGGDSLAFF.

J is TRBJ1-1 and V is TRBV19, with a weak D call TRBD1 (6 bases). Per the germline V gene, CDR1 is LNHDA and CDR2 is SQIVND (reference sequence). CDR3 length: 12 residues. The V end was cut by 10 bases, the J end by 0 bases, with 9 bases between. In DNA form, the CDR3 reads TGTGCCACCGGACAGTTGAACACTGAAGCTTTCTTT. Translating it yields CATGQLNTEAFF.

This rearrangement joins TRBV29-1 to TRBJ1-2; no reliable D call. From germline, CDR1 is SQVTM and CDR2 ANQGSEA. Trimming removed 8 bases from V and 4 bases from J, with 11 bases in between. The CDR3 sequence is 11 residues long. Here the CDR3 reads CSLGPAYGYTF. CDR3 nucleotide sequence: TGCAGCTTGGGCCCGGCCTATGGCTACACCTTC.

The CDR3 spells CASSLSPGTYGYTF. CDR3 DNA sequence: TGTGCCAGCAGTTTATCTCCAGGGACTTATGGCTACACCTTC. This sequence joins TRBV28 and TRBJ1-2; tentatively, D is TRBD1 (5 bases). CDR1 is MDHEN and CDR2 is SYDVKM in the germline V gene. With 1 base removed from V and 5 bases from J, the gap between germline ends came to 11 bases. This CDR3 contains 14 residues.